Below, one T cell receptor beta chain is given with its context. The sample belongs to a study of cytotoxic CD8 clonotypes in ibrutinib-treated CLL. About the research overall: The taking of response samples occurred after a median roughly twelve months of treatment, with a range of 6 to 36.

Profiled with immunoSEQ multiplex PCR; TCRdb holds only in-frame clones, not every one. The data contain about 150,000 clones, about 75% of them seen just once; the ten biggest clones take up just over 5%. Cryopreserved PBMCs provided 2 to 2.5 micrograms of genomic DNA for the TCR beta libraries. V gave up 1 base and J gave up 5 bases; unmatched junction bases: 6. Germline V gene lookup returns CDR1 SGDLS and CDR2 YYNGEE. The CDR3 is made up of 16 amino acids. This TCR was sampled from a human donor with chronic lymphocytic leukemia. This chain links TRBV9 with TRBJ2-5; 12 bases fit TRBD1. Here the sequenced sample was PBMCs, taken after 24 months of ibrutinib treatment. The DNA for the CDR3 is TGTGCCAGCAGCGTATTGGGACAGGGGGCCGCGGAGACCCAGTACTTC. Amino acid sequence: CASSVLGQGAAETQYF.